Here is one TCR beta chain with its context. What it binds is unknown. With a J-beta primer mix and a sample-barcoded 5' primer, a second PCR ran roughly 7 to 11 cycles. One entry per CDR3 protein results from TCRdb running MiXCR on the 5' RACE reads. Of roughly 800,000 distinct CDR3 sequences in the sample, around 25% were seen once. This entry belongs to a study of blood T cells in healthy people across ages. Study-wide findings and caveats: More naive CD4+ cells and higher diversity were found in long-lived than in aged donors.

The CDR3 runs to 15 residues. V lost 4 bases and J lost 5; bases outside the gene matches: 7. Germline CDR1 MNHEY, CDR2 SVGAGI. These data were also reused for a study on T cells of mothers and their children. That publication notes: Per mother, over 9.5 million TCR beta CDR3 reads were obtained; per child, roughly 2.8 million. The search for persistent microchimeric T cell clones detected none.

The TCR comes from a boy younger than 18 in good health. The J gene is TRBJ1-1, the V gene TRBV6-5; 10 bases are a match to TRBD1. Sequencing input: blood. The CDR3 sequence: CASSFATGGGTEAFF. In nucleotides, the CDR3 is TGTGCCAGCAGTTTCGCGACAGGGGGCGGAACTGAAGCTTTCTTT.